Following are 22 T cell receptor beta chains from one sample sequenced in a study of blood T cell repertoires in COVID-19. Sequencing was performed with immunoSEQ multiplex PCR; in TCRdb, only in-frame clones are kept and a portion is missing. The data hold 40,000 to 60,000 clones, with 85% to 95% observed a single time. Sequencing was carried out using peripheral blood. Every receptor here comes from a man aged 60-69 years with COVID-19, enrolled during active disease.

The V call is TRBV7-3, the J call TRBJ1-2; 7 bases map to TRBD1. The trim removed 5 bases at V and 5 bases at J, leaving 23 bases unmatched. The CDR3 contains 19 residues. Germline V gene data show CDR1 as SGHTA and CDR2 as FQGTGA. The CDR3 region is CASSTKLRDRSPIKYGYTF. CDR3 sequence (DNA): TGTGCCAGCAGCACCAAATTGCGGGACAGATCACCAATAAAATATGGCTACACCTTC.

This clone showed up just once. The V call is TRBV19, the J call TRBJ1-2, with D unresolved. Trimming left V 6 bases short and J 1 base short, with 18 bases between. Germline V gene sequence: CDR1 LNHDA, CDR2 SQIVND (reference sequence). The CDR3 has 16 amino acids. For the CDR3, the DNA is TGTGCCAGTAGCCTCATTAACAAGGAGTTTAACTATGGCTACACCTTC. Translated, it gives CASSLINKEFNYGYTF.

The CDR3 sequence: CASSPGLAGGAETQYF. The CDR3 DNA is TGTGCCAGCAGCCCGGGACTAGCGGGGGGAGCAGAGACCCAGTACTTC. V usage is TRBV5-4 and J usage is TRBJ2-5; 15 nucleotides line up with TRBD2. This CDR3 has 16 residues. Germline CDR1 and CDR2: SGHNT and YYREEE (reference sequence). J lost 4 bases, V lost 4 bases, and 5 bases had no gene match.

The chain couples TRBV19 to TRBJ2-7; perhaps TRBD1 as D (6 bases). This CDR3 has 14 residues. With 5 bases removed from V and 7 bases from J, the gap between germline ends came to 18 bases. The V gene's germline CDR1 is LNHDA and CDR2 SQIVND (reference sequence). The CDR3: CASSLQGPAEEQYF. CDR3 sequence (DNA): TGTGCCAGTAGTCTACAGGGACCGGCGGAGGAGCAGTACTTC.

V usage is TRBV28 and J usage is TRBJ1-2, with D perhaps matching TRBD1 (6 bases). Germline V CDR1 and CDR2: MDHEN, SYDVKM. Trimming stripped 11 bases from V and 5 bases from J, with 24 bases between. The CDR3 length is 15 residues. CDR3 nucleotide sequence: TGTGCCGCGGGAGGGACACACTTGGTTGGGTATGGCTACACCTTC. This codes for CAAGGTHLVGYGYTF.

The V and J genes are TRBV15 and TRBJ2-3, with D perhaps matching TRBD1 (5 bases). This CDR3 region has 19 residues. V dropped 0 bases and J dropped 0 bases, with 19 bases sitting between them. Germline loops: CDR1 LNHNV, CDR2 YYDKDF (reference sequence). The CDR3 DNA reads TGTGCCACCAGCAGAGATGGTGGACGCGAAGGGGCCAGCACAGATACGCAGTATTTT. Protein: CATSRDGGREGASTDTQYF.

V and J are TRBV9 and TRBJ2-1; D gene unclear. Germline V gene lookup returns CDR1 SGDLS and CDR2 YYNGEE. The CDR3 spans 16 residues. The V and J ends lost 0 bases and 4 bases respectively, with 14 bases between them. This CDR3 reads CASSVGGLGQYNEQFF. Here the CDR3 DNA reads TGTGCCAGCAGCGTAGGAGGCCTCGGCCAATACAATGAGCAGTTCTTC.

The chain has TRBV7-3 and TRBJ2-5, with TRBD2 matching 7 bases. Per the germline V gene, CDR1 is SGHTA and CDR2 is FQGTGA. There are 15 residues in the CDR3. The J segment lost 4 bases and the V segment lost 5 bases, leaving 10 bases of the junction unmatched. CDR3 residues: CASSLLAGVPETQYF. The CDR3 DNA is TGTGCCAGCAGCCTTTTGGCGGGAGTTCCAGAGACCCAGTACTTC.

The chain couples TRBV5-5 to TRBJ1-1, with 9 bases identical to TRBD1. J gave up 5 bases and V 3 bases, and 5 bases lay outside the gene matches. This CDR3 region has 14 residues. Per germline, CDR1 SGHKS and CDR2 YYEKEE (reference sequence). In nucleotides, the CDR3 is TGTGCCAGCAGCTGGGGACAGGGCAAGACTGAAGCTTTCTTT. The encoded protein is CASSWGQGKTEAFF.

V usage is TRBV2 and J usage is TRBJ1-1; D is perhaps TRBD1 (6 bases). Between the trimmed V and J ends, which lost 7 bases and 0 bases, there was a span of 12 bases. The germline CDR1 and CDR2 sequences are SNHLY and FYNNEI. The CDR3 runs 14 residues. CDR3 DNA sequence: TGTGCCAGCACCAGAAGGACAGTGAACACTGAAGCTTTCTTT. It encodes CASTRRTVNTEAFF. The full variable domain, completed using reference TRBV2 and TRBJ1-1, is EPEVTQTPSHQVTQMGQEVILRCVPISNHLYFYWYRQILGQKVEFLVSFYNNEISEKSEIFDDQFSVERPDGSNFTLKIRSTKLEDSAMYFCASTRRTVNTEAFFGQGTRLTVV.

This clone was recorded only once. The V call is TRBV28, the J call TRBJ1-5, with 12 nucleotides matching TRBD1. The CDR3 runs 17 residues. V was pared by 6 bases and J by 7 bases, with 13 bases of the junction left unmatched. Germline values: CDR1 MDHEN, CDR2 SYDVKM. The CDR3 is CASRWIQGQGAEQPQHF. The CDR3, as DNA: TGTGCCAGCAGGTGGATTCAGGGACAGGGGGCTGAGCAGCCCCAGCATTTT.

The chain recombines TRBV5-1 with TRBJ1-3, with D tentatively TRBD1 (5 bases). The CDR3 length is 14 residues. The germline CDR1 and CDR2 sequences are SGHRS and YFSETQ. Trimming shortened V by 7 bases and J by 4 bases, and 15 bases separated the two germline ends. The CDR3 region has the DNA TGCGCCAGCCGATCCGGGACTTACGGAAACACCATATATTTT. Residues: CASRSGTYGNTIYF.

This clone was counted only a few times. The rearrangement uses TRBV28 and TRBJ2-7, with TRBD2 identical over 12 bases. The CDR3 covers 17 residues. Germline-derived CDR1 and CDR2 are MDHEN and SYDVKM. V lost 0 bases, J lost 6 bases, and 9 bases stayed unmatched. CDR3 coding DNA: TGTGCCAGCAGTTTATGGACGCTAGCGGGAGGGCCGGGCGAGCAGTACTTC. This translates into CASSLWTLAGGPGEQYF.

The chain uses TRBV7-9 and TRBJ1-2, with D perhaps TRBD1 (6 bases). V gave up 5 bases and J gave up 8 bases, with 15 bases separating them. The CDR3 is 13 amino acids. Germline V gene data show CDR1 as SEHNR and CDR2 as FQNEAQ (reference sequence). The CDR3 DNA sequence: TGTGCCAGCAGCACTGACAGGTTTTGGGGCTACACCTTC. Its translation is CASSTDRFWGYTF.

CDR3: CASSSQAPRLAGYTF. The CDR3 DNA reads as TGTGCCAGCAGTTCCCAGGCCCCGCGCCTGGCTGGCTACACCTTC. This chain connects TRBV28 to TRBJ1-2; D call uncertain. V was cut by 4 bases and J by 7 bases, with 19 bases left in between. The CDR3 extends over 15 amino acids. CDR1 is MDHEN, CDR2 SYDVKM, per germline.

The chain joins TRBV19 to TRBJ2-7; 9 nucleotides align to TRBD1. Germline CDR1 and CDR2: LNHDA and SQIVND (reference sequence). CDR3 length: 15 residues. The ends lost 5 bases at V and 2 bases at J; junction bases unmatched: 7. CDR3 nucleotide sequence: TGTGCCAGTAGTCCGGTTACAGGGGGCCCCTACGAGCAGTACTTC. Amino acid sequence: CASSPVTGGPYEQYF.

The rearrangement joins TRBV5-4 to TRBJ1-3; 10 bases map to TRBD1. The germline CDR1 and CDR2 sequences are SGHNT and YYREEE (reference sequence). J gave up 0 bases and V 4 bases, and 10 bases lay outside the gene matches. This CDR3 spans 18 amino acids. The DNA for the CDR3 is TGTGCCAGCAGCAGGGACGGGACAGGGGAGAGCTCTGGAAACACCATATATTTT. Encoded protein: CASSRDGTGESSGNTIYF.

The chain has TRBV11-2 and TRBJ2-7; 7 bases align to TRBD1. Per germline, CDR1 SGHAT and CDR2 FQNNGV. The V gene end was trimmed by 6 bases and the J gene end by 4 bases; junction bases not matched to a gene: 9. This CDR3 has 14 residues. Here the CDR3 reads CASSTDRDLYEQYF. CDR3 DNA sequence: TGTGCCAGCAGTACCGACAGGGATCTATACGAGCAGTACTTC.

The V gene is TRBV2, the J gene TRBJ2-7; tentative D call: TRBD2 (5 bases). Trimming cost V 7 bases and J 1 base, with 14 bases left between them. This CDR3 is 14 amino acids long. Germline values: CDR1 SNHLY, CDR2 FYNNEI. The CDR3 nucleotides are TGTGCCAGCAAGTATTCGGGCGGGTCCTACGAGCAGTACTTC. Protein product: CASKYSGGSYEQYF.

The CDR3 reads CASRDIYDQPQHF. In DNA, the CDR3 is TGCGCCAGCAGGGACATCTACGATCAGCCCCAGCATTTT. The chain employs TRBV10-2 and TRBJ1-5; TRBD1 is a possible D gene (5 bases). Germline assignment: CDR1 WSHSY and CDR2 SAAADI. CDR3 length: 13 residues. The germline V and J ends were trimmed by 6 bases and 5 bases, with 11 bases remaining between them.

The chain is built from TRBV5-4 and TRBJ2-7, with D tentatively TRBD2 (7 bases). The ends were cut back, 5 bases at V and 2 bases at J, with 20 bases in the middle. CDR1 and CDR2 from the germline V gene are SGHNT and YYREEE (reference sequence). The CDR3 contains 16 residues. The CDR3 here is CASSHGKGGGPYEQYF. CDR3 DNA sequence: TGTGCCAGCAGTCACGGAAAGGGGGGAGGGCCCTACGAGCAGTACTTC. The full variable domain, rest sourced from reference TRBV5-4 and TRBJ2-7, is ETGVTQSPTHLIKTRGQQVTLRCSSQSGHNTVSWYQQALGQGPQFIFQYYREEENGRGNFPPRFSGLQFPNYSSELNVNALELDDSALYLCASSHGKGGGPYEQYFGPGTRLTVT.

V and J are TRBV7-9 and TRBJ2-1, with TRBD1 matching over 10 bases. Germline V gene sequence: CDR1 SEHNR, CDR2 FQNEAQ (reference sequence). The CDR3 has 17 residues. J lost 5 bases, V lost 3 bases, and 10 bases had no gene match. CDR3 in DNA: TGTGCCAGCAGCTTTCAAAAGCCGGGACAGGGGCACAATGAGCAGTTCTTC. Its translation is CASSFQKPGQGHNEQFF.